This record concerns one T cell receptor (beta chain) sequence. Antigen unknown. A junction end diverges from the germline sequence, so it may reflect a read error. The sample is drawn from a study of T cells in localized non-small cell lung cancer. Study outcomes and limitations: Only one tumor region went through sequencing, so heterogeneity may still be there. Paired adjacent lung recovered a median around 59 of the top 100 tumor clones. Greater blood T cell density accompanied longer overall survival.

Generated by immunoSEQ multiplex PCR, the TCRdb table keeps only in-frame clones and is missing some. The sample includes 7,000 to 8,500 clones, 50% of them seen just once. The CDR3 totals 13 residues. From germline, CDR1 is LNHDA and CDR2 SQIVND (reference sequence). The clonotype was recovered from a female donor over 55 with stage I lung adenocarcinoma. The sequences come from lymph node tissue, collected before any cancer treatment. V is TRBV19 and J is TRBJ1-5, with D perhaps matching TRBD1 (5 bases). CDR3 region: CASSVQEVQPQHF. The CDR3 DNA is TGTGCTAGTAGTGTACAGGAGGTTCAGCCCCAGCATTTT.